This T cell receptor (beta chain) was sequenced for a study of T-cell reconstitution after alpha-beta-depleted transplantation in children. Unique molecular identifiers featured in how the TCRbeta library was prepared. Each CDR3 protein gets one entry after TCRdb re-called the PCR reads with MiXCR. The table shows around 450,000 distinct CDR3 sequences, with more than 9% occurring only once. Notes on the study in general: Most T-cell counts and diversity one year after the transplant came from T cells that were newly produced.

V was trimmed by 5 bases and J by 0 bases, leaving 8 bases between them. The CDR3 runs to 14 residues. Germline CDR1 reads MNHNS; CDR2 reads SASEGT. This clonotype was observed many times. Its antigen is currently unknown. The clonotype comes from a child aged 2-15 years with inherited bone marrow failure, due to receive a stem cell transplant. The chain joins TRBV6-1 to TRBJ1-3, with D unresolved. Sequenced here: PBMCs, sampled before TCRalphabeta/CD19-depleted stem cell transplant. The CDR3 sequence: CASSISGSGNTIYF. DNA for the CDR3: TGTGCCAGCAGTATAAGCGGCTCTGGAAACACCATATATTTT.